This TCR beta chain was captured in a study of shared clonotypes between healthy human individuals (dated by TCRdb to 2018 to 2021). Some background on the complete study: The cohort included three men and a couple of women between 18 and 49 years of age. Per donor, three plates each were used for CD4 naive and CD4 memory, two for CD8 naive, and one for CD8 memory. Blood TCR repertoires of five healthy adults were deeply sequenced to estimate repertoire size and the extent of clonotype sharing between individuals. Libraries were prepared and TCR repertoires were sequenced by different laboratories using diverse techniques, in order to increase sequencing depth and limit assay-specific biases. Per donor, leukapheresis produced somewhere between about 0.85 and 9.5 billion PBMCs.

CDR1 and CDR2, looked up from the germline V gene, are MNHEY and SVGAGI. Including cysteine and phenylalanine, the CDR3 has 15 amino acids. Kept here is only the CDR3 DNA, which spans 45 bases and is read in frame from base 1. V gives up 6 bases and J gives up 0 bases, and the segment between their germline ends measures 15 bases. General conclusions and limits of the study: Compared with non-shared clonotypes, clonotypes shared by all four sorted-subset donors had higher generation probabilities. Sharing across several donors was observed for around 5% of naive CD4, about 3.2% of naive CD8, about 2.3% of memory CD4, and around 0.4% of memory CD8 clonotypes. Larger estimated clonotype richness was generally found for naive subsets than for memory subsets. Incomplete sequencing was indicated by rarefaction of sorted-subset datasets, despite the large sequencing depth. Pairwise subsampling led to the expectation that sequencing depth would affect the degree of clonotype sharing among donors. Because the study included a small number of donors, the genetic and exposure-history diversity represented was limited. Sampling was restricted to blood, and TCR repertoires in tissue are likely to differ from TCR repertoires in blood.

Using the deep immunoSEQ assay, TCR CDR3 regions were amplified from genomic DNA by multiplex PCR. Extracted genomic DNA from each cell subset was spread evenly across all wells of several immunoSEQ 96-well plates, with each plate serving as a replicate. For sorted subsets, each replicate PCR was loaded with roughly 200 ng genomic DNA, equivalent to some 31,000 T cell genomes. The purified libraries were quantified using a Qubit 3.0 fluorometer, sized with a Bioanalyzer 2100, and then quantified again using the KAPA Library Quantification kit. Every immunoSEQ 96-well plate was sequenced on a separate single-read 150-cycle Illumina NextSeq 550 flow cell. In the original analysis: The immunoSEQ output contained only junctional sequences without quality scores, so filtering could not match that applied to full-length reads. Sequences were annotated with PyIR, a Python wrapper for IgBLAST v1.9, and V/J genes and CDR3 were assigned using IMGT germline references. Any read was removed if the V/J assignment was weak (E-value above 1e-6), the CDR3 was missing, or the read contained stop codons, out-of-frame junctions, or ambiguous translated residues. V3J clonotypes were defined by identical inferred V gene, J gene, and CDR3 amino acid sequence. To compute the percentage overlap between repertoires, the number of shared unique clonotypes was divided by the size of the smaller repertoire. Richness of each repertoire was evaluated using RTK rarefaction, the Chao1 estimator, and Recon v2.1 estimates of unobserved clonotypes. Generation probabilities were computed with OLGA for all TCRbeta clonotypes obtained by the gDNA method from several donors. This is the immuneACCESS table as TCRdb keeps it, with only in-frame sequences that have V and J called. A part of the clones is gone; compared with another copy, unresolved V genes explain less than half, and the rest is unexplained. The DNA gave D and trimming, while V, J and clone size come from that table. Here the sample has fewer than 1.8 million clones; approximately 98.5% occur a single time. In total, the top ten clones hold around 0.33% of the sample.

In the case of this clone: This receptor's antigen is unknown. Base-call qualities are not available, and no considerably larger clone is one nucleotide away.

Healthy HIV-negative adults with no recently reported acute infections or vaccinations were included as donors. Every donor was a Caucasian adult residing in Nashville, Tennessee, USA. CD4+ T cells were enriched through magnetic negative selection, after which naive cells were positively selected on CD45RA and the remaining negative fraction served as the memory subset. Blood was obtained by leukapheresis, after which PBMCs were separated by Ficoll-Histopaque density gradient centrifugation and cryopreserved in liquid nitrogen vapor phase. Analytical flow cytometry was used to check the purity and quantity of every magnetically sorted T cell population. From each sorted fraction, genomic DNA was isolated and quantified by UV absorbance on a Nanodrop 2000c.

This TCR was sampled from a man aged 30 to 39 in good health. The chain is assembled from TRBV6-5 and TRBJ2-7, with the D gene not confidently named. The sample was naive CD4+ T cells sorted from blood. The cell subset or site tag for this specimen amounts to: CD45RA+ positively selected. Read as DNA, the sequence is TGTGCCAGCAGCCGCTTTTCCATCCCCTCCTACGAGCAGTACTTC. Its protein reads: CASSRFSIPSYEQYF.